This T cell receptor (beta chain) was retrieved from a study of T cells in Graves' hyperthyroidism and ophthalmopathy (dated by TCRdb to 2018 to 2020). Background on the whole study: Peripheral blood samples were taken at initial diagnosis, before any treatment was given. Following sampling, methimazole starting at 30 mg daily was given to hyperthyroidism patients, and high-dose intravenous methylprednisolone was given to ophthalmopathy patients. For training and testing, the approximately 97 patients in the discovery cohort were randomly divided in a 7:3 ratio. In several Graves' hyperthyroidism patients, the study also compared T-cell repertoires from thyroid tissue with T-cell repertoires from blood. TCR V-J signatures able to tell the groups apart were searched for in a discovery cohort of 100 or so patients, of whom under 45 had Graves' ophthalmopathy and around 56 had stable Graves' hyperthyroidism. Prospective prediction of ophthalmopathy was tested in an independent validation cohort consisting of roughly 20 hyperthyroidism patients and approximately 16 patients who later progressed to ophthalmopathy. The paper reports TCR Vbeta CDR3 sequencing of approximately 130 peripheral blood samples: under 45 ophthalmopathy, under 85 hyperthyroidism and 17 progressor patients.

Broader findings and caveats from the paper: Blood samples also contained most of the expanded thyroid clonotypes (frequency above 0.001), which suggests that blood repertoires may reflect thyroid immune responses. Ophthalmopathy was separated from stable hyperthyroidism by a 13 V-J signature model, with approximately 89% sensitivity and approximately 81% specificity obtained in cross-validation and 80%/75% obtained in testing. In validation, progression to ophthalmopathy was predicted by the model with approximately 67% sensitivity and roughly 76% specificity, a median of approximately 7.1 months before onset. Sample size was not statistically predetermined, and investigators were not blinded to group allocation.

The TCR beta CDR3 regions were amplified from RNA transcripts. A first-round RT-PCR of the TCR CDR3 used the HTBI primer set with the Qiagen OneStep RT-PCR kit. Libraries were constructed in a second round of multiplex PCR, after which size selection and purification were performed. Sequencing of the libraries was done on an Illumina HiSeq2000 using paired-end 100 bp reads. The authors' analysis ran thus. Raw data were processed with SOAPnuke, discarding reads with adapters, uncalled bases, mean Phred below 15, or no exact constant-primer or identifier match. COPE v1.2.5 was used to merge high-quality paired reads, and clonotypes were defined as unique nucleotide sequences. MiTCR v1.1 was used to align the clonotypes against IMGT TRBV, TRBD and TRBJ reference segments. Only V-J combinations with frequency above 0.0001, covering 99% to 99.2% of repertoires, were analysed. The TCS score was defined as the ratio of F50 (clonal expansion) to E x V (chaos), calculated using BLOSUM62-based TCRdist between CDR3 peptides within each V-J. Welch's t-statistics and random forest reduced roughly 540 V-J features to 13, which were used in a naive Bayes classifier (R e1071). The similarity between thyroid and blood repertoires was quantified using the Morisita-Horn index. TCRdb reprocessed the public reads (quality trimming at Q25 with fastp, clone calling with MiXCR) and kept in-frame beta chains. Identical CDR3 protein sequences are pooled into one entry, listed with their most common genes and DNA. The V and J calls and clone size are TCRdb's, not the authors'. This sample holds just under 750,000 distinct CDR3 sequences; 35% were observed only once. The ten largest clones add up to about a third of the sample.

Remarks on this clonotype: It lacks a known antigen. Base qualities were left out, and no much larger clone turns up one base away.

A patient counted as having stable Graves' hyperthyroidism if no progression to ophthalmopathy occurred over 18 months of follow-up. Hyperthyroidism patients were aged 18 to 65 years and newly diagnosed, with disease duration of less than 2 months. The study excluded patients with uncontrolled infections, other autoimmune diseases, pregnancy or lactation. Diagnoses were established on the basis of clinical symptoms, serum thyroxine and TRAb, thyroid ultrasound, and orbital computed tomography. PBMCs were isolated from about 10 ml of fresh peripheral blood by Ficoll-Paque density gradient centrifugation. Total RNA was extracted using Trizol reagent, and RNA quality was assessed on an Agilent 2100 Bioanalyzer. The trim is 11 bases for V and 1 base for J, with a gap of 12 bases between the germline ends. The germline V gene provides CDR1 MGHDK and CDR2 SYGVNS. The CDR3 holds 12 amino acids from the cysteine to the phenylalanine. Just the 36-base CDR3 DNA is kept, in frame starting at base 1.

The source is a woman in her thirties or forties with Graves' hyperthyroidism. Recombination linked TRBV25-1 to TRBJ2-7; no D gene is confidently identified. Material for sequencing was blood. The sequenced DNA: TGTGCCTGGAGTGAAGGATCCTACGAGCAGTACTTC. It specifies CAWSEGSYEQYF.